Below are 9 T cell receptor beta chains sequenced from a single sample in a study of glioma-infiltrating T cells after dendritic cell vaccination (dated by TCRdb to the mid-2010s). Library preparation used the immunoSEQ multiplex PCR assay. TCRdb provides this immuneACCESS table in a form limited to in-frame rearrangements. Some clones are lacking; in checked studies, under half of them reflect an unresolved V gene, and why the rest are absent is not known. The sample profile shows about 50,000 clones; over 75% of them were found once. The top ten clones comprise roughly 5.3% of the sample. The sample's time point label, in plain terms: after dendritic cell vaccination, including at tumor progression/relapse. The sequencing here drew on blood, taken after dendritic cell vaccination. The receptors were gathered from a human donor with glioblastoma.

The genes are TRBV6-1 and TRBJ2-3, with 14 bases that match TRBD2. Germline trimming cut 4 bases from V and 1 base from J; bases unmatched to any gene: 4. Germline values: CDR1 MNHNS, CDR2 SASEGT. This CDR3 contains 17 residues. Written as DNA, the CDR3 is TGTGCCAGCAGTGCGACTAGCGGGAGGGAAGGCACAGATACGCAGTATTTT. It encodes CASSATSGREGTDTQYF.

J is TRBJ2-7 and V is TRBV4-1; a weak D match, TRBD2 (5 bases). The CDR3 covers 13 residues. V was trimmed by 1 base and J by 5 bases, leaving 9 bases between them. Germline V CDR1 and CDR2: MGHRA, YSYEKL. The CDR3 here is CASSQVPGNEQYF. CDR3 nucleotide sequence: TGCGCCAGCAGCCAAGTTCCGGGGAACGAGCAGTACTTC.

The chain couples TRBV14 to TRBJ1-1; the D gene is possibly TRBD1 (6 bases). The V gene lost 3 bases and the J gene lost 1 base, with 15 bases spanning the gap. Germline V lookup: CDR1 SGHDN, CDR2 FVKESK. The CDR3 length is 16 residues. Written as DNA, the CDR3 is TGTGCCAGCAGCCAGAGTCCGATGGACAGGAACACTGAAGCTTTCTTT. It translates to CASSQSPMDRNTEAFF. Full variable domain (outside the CDR3, taken from reference TRBV14 and TRBJ1-1): EAGVTQFPSHSVIEKGQTVTLRCDPISGHDNLYWYRRVMGKEIKFLLHFVKESKQDESGMPNNRFLAERTGGTYSTLKVQPAELEDSGVYFCASSQSPMDRNTEAFFGQGTRLTVV.

The chain employs TRBV20-1 and TRBJ1-1, with D tentatively TRBD1 (6 bases). There are 11 residues in the CDR3. V was pared by 3 bases and J by 5 bases, with 7 bases between. The germline V gene has CDR1 DFQATT and CDR2 SNEGSKA (reference sequence). CDR3 region: CSASQGTEAFF. The CDR3, as DNA: TGCAGTGCTAGCCAGGGGACTGAAGCTTTCTTT.

The chain is built from TRBV6-4 and TRBJ1-1; 7 nucleotides agree with TRBD1. CDR1 is MRHNA, CDR2 SNTAGT, per germline. The CDR3 sequence is 15 residues long. V lost 3 bases to trimming and J lost 2 bases; unmatched junction nucleotides: 6. In DNA form, the CDR3 reads TGTGCCAGCAGTGAGGACAGGTCTTTAAACACTGAAGCTTTCTTT. This sequence encodes CASSEDRSLNTEAFF.

The rearrangement joins TRBV19 to TRBJ1-5; D uncertain. Trimming shortened V by 3 bases and J by 1 base, and 13 bases separated the two germline ends. Germline CDR1 LNHDA, CDR2 SQIVND (reference sequence). This CDR3 spans 16 amino acids. The CDR3 DNA reads TGTGCCAGTAGTATCCCGGGAGGTAGGAGCAATCAGCCCCAGCATTTT. This gives the protein CASSIPGGRSNQPQHF.

The rearrangement uses TRBV5-1 and TRBJ1-4; D perhaps matches TRBD1 (5 bases). The CDR3 has 15 residues. Trimming cost V 3 bases and J 5 bases, with 14 bases left between them. CDR1 and CDR2 from the germline V gene are SGHRS and YFSETQ. CDR3 coding DNA: TGCGCCAGCAGCTCATCAGGGTCCGTGAATGAAAAACTGTTTTTT. It specifies CASSSSGSVNEKLFF.

This chain uses TRBV29-1 with TRBJ2-2, with TRBD1 as a possible D gene (6 bases). Germline CDR1 is SQVTM and CDR2 is ANQGSEA. This CDR3 region has 13 residues. The V gene lost 2 bases and the J gene lost 7 bases, with 11 bases spanning the gap. CDR3 DNA: TGCAGCGTTGAACGGGACACACGCGGGGAGCTGTTTTTT. Its translation is CSVERDTRGELFF.

This clone counts as medium-sized. The V call is TRBV7-9, the J call TRBJ1-1, with no clear D. This CDR3 has 12 amino acids. CDR1 is SEHNR, CDR2 FQNEAQ, per germline (reference sequence). V dropped 6 bases and J dropped 11 bases, with 16 bases sitting between them. In DNA, the CDR3 is TGTGCCAGCAGTCAACCAGGTCCGGGGGCTTTCTTT. This gives the protein CASSQPGPGAFF.